In its sample, the clone carrying this TCR beta chain was seen a few times. Its antigen is still unknown. The TCR beta libraries were generated through quantitative 5'-RACE incorporating molecular barcodes. TCRdb independently ran MiXCR on the 5' RACE reads; one entry per CDR3 protein. The table records 250,000 to 400,000 distinct CDR3 sequences, 9.5% to 13% of them present only once. This CDR3 is built from 13 residues. V was shortened by 6 bases and J by 5 bases, with 13 bases between the two germline ends. Germline assignment: CDR1 DFQATT and CDR2 SNEGSKA (reference sequence). These data come from a study of CD8 T cells in ankylosing spondylitis. Whole-study results and caveats: Enrichment of disease-linked clones was reportedly significant in matched ankylosing spondylitis synovial fluid. Characteristic of ankylosing spondylitis blood, it appeared, was a TCR beta motif comprising several highly homologous variants.

The genes are TRBV20-1 and TRBJ2-2; a weak D match, TRBD1 (6 bases). This clonotype was obtained from a female donor with ankylosing spondylitis or in good health (not recorded which). Sequencing used blood, either unsorted or a sorted T cell fraction (not recorded which). DNA for the CDR3: TGCAGTGCGCCTTCAGGGGAAACCGGGGAGCTGTTTTTT. It encodes CSAPSGETGELFF.